A single sample is the source of the 5 T cell receptor beta chains below, sequenced in a study of cytomegalovirus exposure and HLA in healthy donors. Vbeta (60) and Jbeta (13) primers were used in the PCR. The protocol was immunoSEQ multiplex PCR, while the TCRdb copy is restricted to in-frame clones and leaves out a portion. The sample includes about 150,000 clones, almost 80% of them seen just once. The sample was PBMCs. The receptors shown here come from a male donor in good health and CMV-seronegative.

The chain employs TRBV5-8 and TRBJ1-5; D call uncertain. The germline V gene encodes CDR1 SGHTS and CDR2 YDEGEE. Trimming removed 0 bases at V and 6 bases at J, with 13 bases between. The CDR3 has 15 amino acids. CDR3 protein: CASSLDGEVGQPQHF. In DNA, the CDR3 is TGTGCCAGCAGCTTGGACGGGGAGGTCGGTCAGCCCCAGCATTTT.

This chain links TRBV7-2 with TRBJ2-5; tentative D call: TRBD1 (5 bases). This CDR3 has 13 residues. Germline CDR1 SGHTA, CDR2 FQGNSA. V shed 5 bases and J shed 5 bases, with 12 bases lying between them. CDR3 protein: CASSTPGWETQYF. The DNA of the CDR3 is TGTGCCAGCAGCACCCCAGGGTGGGAGACCCAGTACTTC. The whole variable domain, filled in from reference TRBV7-2 and TRBJ2-5, reads GAGVSQSPSNKVTEKGKDVELRCDPISGHTALYWYRQSLGQGLEFLIYFQGNSAPDKSGLPSDRFSAERTGGSVSTLTIQRTQQEDSAVYLCASSTPGWETQYFGPGTRLLVL.

The chain recombines TRBV9 with TRBJ1-5; D might be TRBD1 (6 bases). V was cut by 4 bases and J by 8 bases, with 19 bases left in between. The CDR3 loop spans 15 amino acids. CDR1 is SGDLS and CDR2 is YYNGEE in the germline V gene. The CDR3 loop is CASSLGGTSNEPQHF. CDR3 bases: TGTGCCAGCAGCCTAGGGGGGACATCGAATGAGCCCCAGCATTTT.

The gene calls are TRBV5-4 and TRBJ1-3; D gene uncertain. Trimming removed 0 bases from V and 0 bases from J, with 10 bases in between. Germline V gene lookup returns CDR1 SGHNT and CDR2 YYREEE (reference sequence). The CDR3 loop spans 16 amino acids. CDR3 coding DNA: TGTGCCAGCAGCTTGGCCGGGGTTAGCTCTGGAAACACCATATATTTT. Translating it yields CASSLAGVSSGNTIYF.

The chain is built from TRBV9 and TRBJ1-1, with D possibly TRBD1 on 5 matching bases. Germline V lookup: CDR1 SGDLS, CDR2 YYNGEE. Trimming shortened V by 0 bases and J by 4 bases, and 19 bases separated the two germline ends. This CDR3 contains 17 residues. As DNA, the CDR3 is TGTGCCAGCAGCGTAGGGCCCGACAGTTCCGGGAGCACTGAAGCTTTCTTT. Amino acids: CASSVGPDSSGSTEAFF.